Each of the 11 T cell receptor beta chains below was sequenced from the same sample in a study of shared clonotypes between healthy human individuals. The data were produced by immunoSEQ multiplex PCR, yet TCRdb's version contains in-frame clones alone and is incomplete. Of some 2,000,000 clones in the sample, roughly 94% were seen once. The specimen sequenced was naive CD4+ T cells sorted from blood. Noted subset: CD45RA+ positively selected. The receptors shown here come from a young man in good health.

The chain links TRBV6-4 to TRBJ2-2; no definite D call. The CDR3 length is 14 residues. V lost 3 bases, J lost 0 bases, and 5 bases lay in between. Germline V CDR1 and CDR2: MRHNA, SNTAGT. The CDR3 DNA reads TGTGCCAGCAGTGAGCCTTCGAACACCGGGGAGCTGTTTTTT. Translating gives CASSEPSNTGELFF.

This clone is a singleton in its sample. The chain is built from TRBV5-1 and TRBJ2-7; D ambiguous. V was cut by 9 bases and J by 0 bases, with 13 bases left in between. Germline V gives CDR1 SGHRS, CDR2 YFSETQ. This CDR3 spans 13 amino acids. CDR3 sequence reads: CATRKTHSYEQYF. The CDR3 nucleotides are TGCGCCACCCGCAAAACTCACTCCTACGAGCAGTACTTC.

V usage is TRBV28 and J usage is TRBJ2-1; D is undetermined. The CDR3 loop spans 12 amino acids. V lost 3 bases and J 8 bases, leaving 8 bases between the germline ends. CDR1 is MDHEN, CDR2 SYDVKM, per germline. The CDR3 nucleotides read TGTGCCAGCAGTTTGGCGTCCGATGAGCAGTTCTTC. Translated: CASSLASDEQFF. The whole variable domain, filled in from reference TRBV28 and TRBJ2-1, reads DVKVTQSSRYLVKRTGEKVFLECVQDMDHENMFWYRQDPGLGLRLIYFSYDVKMKEKGDIPEGYSVSREKKERFSLILESASTNQTSMYLCASSLASDEQFFGPGTRLTVL.

The chain couples TRBV28 to TRBJ1-6, with TRBD1 identical over 10 bases. Germline V CDR1 and CDR2: MDHEN, SYDVKM. There are 18 residues in the CDR3. The J segment lost 0 bases and the V segment lost 7 bases, leaving 9 bases of the junction unmatched. CDR3 in amino acids: CASTGTGVLSSYNSPLHF. The CDR3 DNA is TGTGCCAGCACCGGGACAGGGGTATTAAGCTCCTATAATTCACCCCTCCACTTT.

The V call is TRBV11-2, the J call TRBJ2-7; D unresolved. V was cut by 3 bases and J by 5 bases, with 2 bases left in between. The CDR3 totals 10 residues. Germline V gene lookup returns CDR1 SGHAT and CDR2 FQNNGV. The CDR3 sequence is CASSFHEQYF. Written as DNA, the CDR3 is TGTGCCAGCAGCTTCCACGAGCAGTACTTC.

The V call is TRBV27, the J call TRBJ1-2; no firm D call. The CDR3 spans 14 residues. Germline-derived CDR1 and CDR2 are MNHEY and SMNVEV (reference sequence). The V gene lost 0 bases and the J gene lost 4 bases, with 9 bases spanning the gap. In DNA, the CDR3 is TGTGCCAGCAGTTTATCCTTTGCAGTCTATGGCTACACCTTC. Its protein product is CASSLSFAVYGYTF.

Points on this clone: Other DNA sequences in this sample translate to the same CDR3. The chain combines TRBV2 with TRBJ1-1; D gene ambiguous. The germline CDR1 and CDR2 sequences are SNHLY and FYNNEI. V lost 6 bases and J 0 bases, leaving 8 bases between the germline ends. The CDR3 loop spans 13 amino acids. The CDR3 DNA reads as TGTGCCAGCAGCCAAGGTATGAACACTGAAGCTTTCTTT. Translating it yields CASSQGMNTEAFF.

Details on this clone: Other DNA sequences in this specimen translate into the identical CDR3. This chain uses TRBV5-1 with TRBJ1-6; D is unresolved. This CDR3 spans 12 amino acids. V was pared by 0 bases and J by 8 bases, with 3 bases between. Germline V gene sequence: CDR1 SGHRS, CDR2 YFSETQ. CDR3 DNA: TGCGCCAGCAGCTTGGTTGATTCACCCCTCCACTTT. This gives the protein CASSLVDSPLHF.

J is TRBJ2-7 and V is TRBV19; D tentatively fits TRBD1 or TRBD2 (6 bases each). Trimming removed 3 bases at V and 6 bases at J, with 18 bases between. The CDR3 length is 15 residues. Germline-derived CDR1 and CDR2 are LNHDA and SQIVND (reference sequence). The CDR3 protein is CASSILAGQEGEQYF. CDR3 coding DNA: TGTGCCAGTAGTATTCTCGCGGGACAAGAAGGCGAGCAGTACTTC.

This chain connects TRBV29-1 to TRBJ2-3; a weak D match, TRBD2 (6 bases). There are 12 residues in the CDR3. In germline, CDR1 is SQVTM, CDR2 ANQGSEA. V gave up 2 bases and J gave up 12 bases, with 15 bases separating them. The DNA for the CDR3 is TGCAGCGTTGAATCGGGGACGGGAGCTCAGTATTTT. Amino acid sequence: CSVESGTGAQYF.

The chain recombines TRBV4-3 with TRBJ2-1; TRBD2 matches at 8 bases. Trimming removed 6 bases from V and 7 bases from J; junction bases left unmatched: 11. Germline V CDR1 and CDR2: LGHNA, YSLEER. The CDR3 is 15 residues long. The CDR3 sequence is CASSRLAGTGNEQFF. The CDR3 DNA reads TGCGCCAGCAGTCGATTAGCGGGAACCGGGAATGAGCAGTTCTTC.